Below, 20 T cell receptor beta chains from the same sample are listed, as sequenced in a study of identical twins (dated by TCRdb to 2015 to 2016). Library creation used 5' RACE. TCRdb lists the instrument as Illumina HiSeq 2000. TCRdb took the public reads, trimmed them with fastp at Q25, ran MiXCR for clone calling and kept in-frame beta chains. Every entry covers one CDR3 protein and lists the most common genes and DNA from its rows. This sample has 450,000 to 650,000 distinct CDR3 sequences in its table, and more than 9% of those were observed once. 2.5% to 3.5% of the sample belongs to the ten largest clones. In addition, the sample was reused for a study of yellow fever vaccine responses in identical twins.

The sequencing input was PBMCs. The receptors were sampled from a woman aged 18-29 years in good health.

The chain recombines TRBV18 with TRBJ2-7; 7 bases map to TRBD1. The CDR3 runs to 14 residues. V was clipped by 5 bases and J by 1 base; unmatched bases: 5. Germline-derived CDR1 and CDR2 are KGHSH and LQKENI. In nucleotides, the CDR3 is TGTGCCAGCTCAGCCGGGACAGATTCCTACGAGCAGTACTTC. The encoded protein is CASSAGTDSYEQYF.

The chain uses TRBV6-2 or TRBV6-3 and TRBJ2-7, with 8 bases identical to TRBD2. The CDR3 has 14 amino acids. V lost 6 bases, J lost 3 bases, and 7 bases stayed unmatched. CDR1 and CDR2 from the germline V gene are MNHEY and SVGEGT. CDR3 nucleotide sequence: TGTGCCAGCAGCAACCAACGGGGGGGCTACGAGCAGTACTTC. It yields the protein CASSNQRGGYEQYF.

V gene TRBV7-2 combines with J gene TRBJ1-2, with 10 bases lining up with TRBD1. The CDR3 is 16 residues long. The ends lost 2 bases at V and 4 bases at J; junction bases unmatched: 7. Germline CDR1 is SGHTA and CDR2 is FQGNSA. CDR3 DNA: TGTGCCAGCAGCTTACTGCCGGGACAGGGGTTCTATGGCTACACCTTC. It yields the protein CASSLLPGQGFYGYTF.

This clonotype appeared many times. The chain carries TRBV20-1 and TRBJ2-7; D not certain. Germline lookup yields CDR1 DFQATT and CDR2 SNEGSKA (reference sequence). V gave up 3 bases and J gave up 1 base, with 1 base separating them. The CDR3 sequence is 10 residues long. CDR3 coding DNA: TGCAGTGCTAGTTCCTACGAGCAGTACTTC. Its translation: CSASSYEQYF.

This clonotype has a count of ten or more. The chain employs TRBV29-1 and TRBJ2-7, with D perhaps assigned TRBD1 or TRBD2 (5 bases each). Trimming cost V 0 bases and J 6 bases, with 9 bases left between them. The germline V gene encodes CDR1 SQVTM and CDR2 ANQGSEA. This CDR3 comprises 12 residues. The DNA of the CDR3 is TGCAGCGTTGAAGATCCAGGGACCGAGCAGTACTTC. This translates into CSVEDPGTEQYF.

This clonotype was counted ten times or more. This chain links TRBV6-1 with TRBJ2-5, with 7 bases lining up with TRBD1. This CDR3 spans 14 amino acids. Looked up from germline, CDR1 is MNHNS and CDR2 is SASEGT. The V gene end was trimmed by 9 bases and the J gene end by 2 bases; junction bases not matched to a gene: 9. CDR3 sequence: CASRQGPIQETQYF. The CDR3 DNA is TGTGCCAGTAGACAGGGCCCGATTCAAGAGACCCAGTACTTC.

This clonotype was detected a few times. CDR3 residues: CSVDRGHQPQHF. The DNA for the CDR3 is TGCAGCGTTGATAGGGGCCATCAGCCCCAGCATTTT. The chain joins TRBV29-1 to TRBJ1-5; perhaps TRBD1 as D (5 bases). V was pared by 3 bases and J by 5 bases, with 8 bases between. CDR1 and CDR2 (germline): SQVTM, ANQGSEA. This CDR3 contains 12 residues.

This clonotype came up many times. V usage is TRBV6-6 and J usage is TRBJ1-4; TRBD1 is a possible D gene (5 bases). From germline, CDR1 is MNHNY and CDR2 SVGAGI (reference sequence). Trimming took 6 bases from V and 10 from J, leaving 12 bases between them. The CDR3 spans 12 residues. The DNA of the CDR3 is TGTGCCAGCAGATTCTCTGGGGGAAAACTGTTTTTT. Protein sequence: CASRFSGGKLFF.

This clonotype was detected a few times. CDR3 sequence: CASSPGRRETQYF. The CDR3, as DNA: TGTGCCAGCAGTCCCGGACGGAGAGAGACCCAGTACTTC. V is TRBV27 and J is TRBJ2-5; D remains unclear. CDR1 is MNHEY, CDR2 SMNVEV, per germline (reference sequence). The V and J ends lost 5 bases and 4 bases respectively, with 11 bases between them. The CDR3 has 13 residues.

The sample holds many counts of this clonotype. The chain combines TRBV7-2 with TRBJ2-3, with 11 positions matching TRBD2. Germline CDR1 and CDR2: SGHTA and FQGNSA. V shed 3 bases and J 4 bases; nucleotides not matched to a gene: 6. The CDR3 is 16 amino acids. The CDR3 region is CASSLGVAGGSDTQYF. The CDR3 DNA follows: TGTGCCAGCAGCTTGGGGGTAGCGGGAGGGTCAGATACGCAGTATTTT.

Only a few counts were recorded for this clonotype. The chain links TRBV7-2 to TRBJ2-7; 12 bases fit TRBD2. The germline CDR1 and CDR2 sequences are SGHTA and FQGNSA. The CDR3 is made up of 17 amino acids. V was clipped by 0 bases and J by 0 bases; unmatched bases: 3. The CDR3 protein is CASSLAGLAGDSYEQYF. CDR3 nucleotides: TGTGCCAGCAGCTTAGCGGGACTAGCGGGCGACTCCTACGAGCAGTACTTC.

This clonotype has only a few counts. This sequence joins TRBV20-1 and TRBJ2-7, with D hard to call. Trimming left V 6 bases short and J 7 bases short, with 10 bases between. Germline-derived CDR1 and CDR2 are DFQATT and SNEGSKA (reference sequence). The CDR3 totals 10 residues. CDR3 protein: CSARKEEQYF. The CDR3 bases are TGCAGTGCCCGGAAGGAGGAGCAGTACTTC.

The chain carries TRBV10-3 and TRBJ2-1, with TRBD2 as a possible D gene (6 bases). Per the germline V gene, CDR1 is ENHRY and CDR2 is SYGVKD. Deletions cut 8 bases from V and 5 bases from J, with 10 bases between. CDR3 size: 12 residues. In DNA form, the CDR3 reads TGTGCCATCCGCGGGGACCACAATGAGCAGTTCTTC. This translates into CAIRGDHNEQFF.

The CDR3, as DNA: TGTGCCAGCAGTTCAGAGGGGTCGGGTGGCTACACCTTC. Translation gives CASSSEGSGGYTF. The chain recombines TRBV6-6 with TRBJ1-2; maybe TRBD1 (5 bases). CDR3 length: 13 amino acids. Germline CDR1 reads MNHNY; CDR2 reads SVGAGI (reference sequence). V shed 4 bases and J shed 7 bases, with 13 bases lying between them.

The table lists this clonotype with a few counts. The junction differs from germline at one of its ends, possibly a read error. The genes are TRBV20-1 and TRBJ2-5; 8 nucleotides match TRBD2. This CDR3 is built from 15 residues. Germline V gene lookup returns CDR1 DFQATT and CDR2 SNEGSKA (reference sequence). The CDR3 sequence is CCARDGGVGAETQYF. The DNA of the CDR3 is TGCTGTGCTAGGGACGGGGGGGTTGGAGCCGAGACCCAGTACTTC.

Many counts were recorded for this clonotype. V usage is TRBV4-2 and J usage is TRBJ1-5; perhaps TRBD1 as D (6 bases). This CDR3 has 15 amino acids. Per germline, CDR1 LGHNA and CDR2 YNFKEQ. The V end lost 2 bases, the J end lost 5 bases, and 13 bases lay between the germline ends. The CDR3 DNA follows: TGTGCCAGCAGCCAACTACAGGGTCGAGATCAGCCCCAGCATTTT. Protein product: CASSQLQGRDQPQHF.

There are many counts of this clonotype. The chain is built from TRBV12-3 or TRBV12-4 and TRBJ2-7, with TRBD2 identical over 9 bases. The V segment lost 3 bases and the J segment 4 bases; nucleotides outside the gene matches: 4. CDR3 length: 14 residues. The CDR3 here is CASSFRLAGYEQYF. The CDR3 bases are TGTGCCAGCAGTTTTCGGCTAGCGGGATACGAGCAGTACTTC.

The chain uses TRBV29-1 and TRBJ2-3, with D tentatively TRBD1 (6 bases). This CDR3 has 14 amino acids. Trimming pared 6 bases from V and 5 bases from J, leaving 18 bases between. CDR1 is SQVTM and CDR2 is ANQGSEA in the germline V gene. CDR3 in amino acids: CSVVRGWVKDTQYF. CDR3 DNA sequence: TGCAGCGTCGTAAGGGGGTGGGTAAAAGATACGCAGTATTTT.

This clonotype has only a few counts. The chain couples TRBV19 to TRBJ2-4, with D tentatively TRBD1 (6 bases). The CDR3 extends over 15 amino acids. V lost 6 bases and J lost 0, with 12 bases in between. Germline V CDR1 and CDR2: LNHDA, SQIVND (reference sequence). The CDR3 spells CASRHIGGAKNIQYF. CDR3 sequence (DNA): TGTGCCAGTAGACATATAGGGGGAGCCAAAAACATTCAGTACTTC.

The V and J genes are TRBV3-1 and TRBJ2-7; D is perhaps TRBD1 or TRBD2 (6 bases each). The germline gives CDR1 LGHDT, CDR2 YNNKEL (reference sequence). V was pared by 4 bases and J by 9 bases, with 16 bases between. The CDR3 has 13 amino acids. The CDR3 coding sequence is TGTGCCAGCAGCCGTAGGGGGTCGGGAGCGCAGTACTTC. It yields the protein CASSRRGSGAQYF.